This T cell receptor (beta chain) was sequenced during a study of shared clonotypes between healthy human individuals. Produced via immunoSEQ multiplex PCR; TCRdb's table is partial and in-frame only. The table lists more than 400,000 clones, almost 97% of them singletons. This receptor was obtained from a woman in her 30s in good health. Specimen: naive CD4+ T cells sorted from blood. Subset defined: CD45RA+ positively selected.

The CDR3 DNA is TGTGCCAGCAGCTTAGGAGGGGCGCCGTACTATGGCTACACCTTC. Its protein is CASSLGGAPYYGYTF. The chain recombines TRBV7-2 with TRBJ1-2; D possibly corresponds to TRBD1 (5 bases). Trimming cost V 1 base and J 3 bases, with 12 bases left between them. CDR3 length equals 15 residues. Germline V gene data show CDR1 as SGHTA and CDR2 as FQGNSA.